This TCR beta chain stems from a study of shared clonotypes between healthy human individuals. This clone was seen more than once but under ten times. Looked up from germline, CDR1 is SGHKS and CDR2 is YYEKEE (reference sequence). The CDR3 consists of 15 residues. V was cut by 3 bases and J by 0 bases, with 10 bases left in between. Clones were read by immunoSEQ multiplex PCR, and TCRdb kept only the in-frame ones, dropping some. The sample includes about a million clones, roughly 80% of them seen just once. This clonotype was sampled from a man aged 18 to 35 in good health. Some clones in this sample may be carry-over from other donors' samples. Sequenced: memory CD4+ T cells from PBMCs. Subset noted: CD45RA-negative fraction. The rearrangement links TRBV5-5 to TRBJ1-5; perhaps TRBD1 as D (6 bases). The CDR3 bases are TGTGCCAGCAGCTCGCAGGGGAATAGCAATCAGCCCCAGCATTTT. Protein: CASSSQGNSNQPQHF.